This TCR beta chain was identified in a study of cytomegalovirus exposure and HLA in healthy donors. Notes on the study in general: A later analysis by the authors found several of the most significant clusters apparently linked to common viral pathogens. Later findings reportedly placed an Asian-associated ancestry cluster below the approximately 620-donor mean for N-insertions. Based on reports, TCR beta sequences accurately predicted HLA-A and HLA-B alleles for most subjects.

Concerning this clone itself: Its antigen is unknown.

PCR involved 60 Vbeta and 13 Jbeta primers. The method was immunoSEQ multiplex PCR; TCRdb's version includes in-frame clones alone and lacks a portion of them. The sample consists of 120,000 or so clones, roughly 71% of them appearing once. This receptor was identified in a woman aged 40 to 50 in good health and CMV-seropositive. The sequencing input was PBMCs.

The CDR3 is CAISHGGEKLFF. In DNA form, the CDR3 reads TGTGCCATCAGTCACGGGGGTGAAAAACTGTTTTTT. The rearrangement links TRBV10-3 to TRBJ1-4, with D perhaps TRBD1 (5 bases). This CDR3 comprises 12 residues. V was shortened by 5 bases and J by 7 bases, with 8 bases between the two germline ends. Germline V gene lookup returns CDR1 ENHRY and CDR2 SYGVKD.